This record looks at one TCR beta chain sequence and its context. This receptor's antigen is unknown. It is likely a read error, because the conserved phenylalanine at the end of the CDR3 is missing. The TCR beta CDR3 regions were amplified from the RNA transcripts. For the first round of RT-PCR on the TCR CDR3, the HTBI primer set was used together with the Qiagen OneStep RT-PCR kit. Libraries were constructed in a second round of multiplex PCR, after which size selection and purification were carried out. Libraries were sequenced paired-end with 100 bp reads on an Illumina HiSeq2000. The paper's processing steps were these. SOAPnuke was used to process the raw data, throwing out any read that contained adapters or uncalled bases, had a mean Phred below 15, or lacked an exact constant-primer or identifier match. COPE v1.2.5 was used to merge high-quality paired reads, and clonotypes were defined as unique nucleotide sequences. MiTCR v1.1 was used to align the clonotypes against IMGT TRBV, TRBD and TRBJ reference segments. Only V-J combinations with frequency above 0.0001, covering about 99% of repertoires, were analysed. A TCS score was defined as the ratio between F50 (clonal expansion) and ExV (chaos), using BLOSUM62-based TCRdist between CDR3 peptides within each V-J. Welch's t-statistics and random forest reduced around 520 V-J features to roughly 13, which were used in a naive Bayes classifier (R e1071). The raw public data were reprocessed by TCRdb itself: fastp quality trimming at Q25, MiXCR clonotype calling, in-frame beta chains only. CDR3 protein duplicates are merged, each entry listing the most common genes and DNA. The V and J calls, along with clone size, are taken from TCRdb and not from the paper's own processing. Within this sample are 300,000 to 450,000 distinct CDR3 sequences, with approximately 15% of them counted one time only. Approximately 11% of the sample belongs to the ten largest clones.

This entry comes from a study of T cells in Graves' hyperthyroidism and ophthalmopathy (dated 2019 in TCRdb). Study-level background: Peripheral blood was sampled at the time of initial diagnosis, prior to any treatment. TCR V-J signatures able to tell the groups apart were searched for in a discovery cohort of 90 to 100 patients, of whom over 40 had Graves' ophthalmopathy and roughly 59 had stable Graves' hyperthyroidism. An independent validation cohort of 18 to 20 hyperthyroidism patients and approximately 15 patients who later progressed to ophthalmopathy tested prospective prediction of ophthalmopathy. The roughly 100 discovery patients were randomly divided into training and test sets at a 7:3 ratio. In about 6 Graves' hyperthyroidism patients, the study also compared T-cell repertoires from thyroid tissue with T-cell repertoires from blood. After blood sampling, hyperthyroidism patients were treated with methimazole at a starting dose of 30 mg daily, and ophthalmopathy patients were treated with high-dose intravenous methylprednisolone. According to the paper, TCR Vbeta CDR3 sequencing was carried out on 135 peripheral blood samples, which came from fewer than 50 ophthalmopathy, under 85 hyperthyroidism and roughly 17 progressor patients. The full study reports these points: No statistical method was used to set the sample size in advance, and investigators knew the group allocation. In cross-validation, a model built on a 13 V-J signature told ophthalmopathy apart from stable hyperthyroidism with over 85% sensitivity and approximately 81% specificity, and in testing the same model reached 80%/75%. In validation, the model predicted progression to ophthalmopathy a median of about 5.9 months before onset, with roughly 71% sensitivity and about 72% specificity. Blood samples also contained most of the expanded thyroid clonotypes (frequency above 0.001), which suggests that blood repertoires may reflect thyroid immune responses.

Stable Graves' hyperthyroidism was defined as the absence of progression to ophthalmopathy over 18 months of follow-up. The hyperthyroidism patients were between 18 and 65 years old and newly diagnosed, with a disease duration of less than 2 months. Patients with uncontrolled infections, other autoimmune diseases, pregnancy or lactation were excluded. Diagnoses were established on the basis of clinical symptoms, serum thyroxine and TRAb, thyroid ultrasound, and orbital computed tomography. Ficoll-Paque density gradient centrifugation was used to isolate PBMCs from 8 to 10 ml of fresh peripheral blood. Total RNA was extracted using Trizol reagent, and RNA quality was assessed on an Agilent 2100 Bioanalyzer. The CDR3 adds up to 12 amino acids, both ends counted. Here the CDR3 DNA is all that survives: 36 bases in frame from base 1. CDR1 SNHLY and CDR2 FYNNEI were looked up in the germline V gene. Relative to germline, V is 6 bases shorter and J is 5 bases shorter, with 11 bases between their ends.

Sequences were obtained from blood. This sequence was found in a woman in her sixties or seventies with Graves' hyperthyroidism. The V and J genes are TRBV2 and TRBJ2-7; possibly the D gene is TRBD2, per 5 matching bases. CDR3 region: CASSAWENEQYL. At the DNA level, the sequence is TGTGCCAGCAGCGCCTGGGAGAACGAGCAGTACCTC.